The 4 T cell receptor beta chains below were found in one sample sequenced in a study of cytomegalovirus exposure and HLA in healthy donors. Primers included in the PCR were 60 Vbeta and 13 Jbeta primers. Clones were sequenced by immunoSEQ multiplex PCR, and TCRdb holds only the in-frame ones, with some missing. The profile covers about 160,000 clones, with approximately 78% appearing a single time and under 2% taken by the ten largest. Sequencing was performed on PBMCs. Receptor source: a woman younger than 35 in good health and CMV-seronegative.

This clone came up a few times. For the CDR3, the DNA is TGTGCCAGCAGCGTCAGGGATGACGGGGAGCTGTTTTTT. Protein product: CASSVRDDGELFF. This chain links TRBV9 with TRBJ2-2, with a weak D call TRBD1 (5 bases). Looked up from germline, CDR1 is SGDLS and CDR2 is YYNGEE. The CDR3 length is 13 residues. Trimming took 2 bases from V and 7 from J, leaving 9 bases between them.

J is TRBJ2-3 and V is TRBV7-8; D is undetermined. V was clipped by 4 bases and J by 3 bases, with 11 bases between them. Germline values: CDR1 SGHVS, CDR2 FQNEAQ. This CDR3 is 14 amino acids long. CDR3 sequence (DNA): TGTGCCAGCAGCTCAACCCTCGGGACAGATACGCAGTATTTT. Its protein is CASSSTLGTDTQYF.

The chain uses TRBV19 and TRBJ1-1, with 8 nucleotides matching TRBD1. The CDR3 is 13 amino acids. Germline CDR1 reads LNHDA; CDR2 reads SQIVND (reference sequence). Germline trimming cut 4 bases from V and 4 bases from J; bases unmatched to any gene: 2. CDR3 coding DNA: TGTGCCAGTAGTAGCCAGGGGGCCACTGAAGCTTTCTTT. Translated: CASSSQGATEAFF.

This chain links TRBV2 with TRBJ1-1, with TRBD1 matching over 7 bases. The CDR3 contains 15 residues. Per the germline V gene, CDR1 is SNHLY and CDR2 is FYNNEI. V shed 5 bases, J shed 2 bases, and the junction held 8 bases outside the gene matches. The CDR3 region is CASSSDRVENTEAFF. As DNA, the CDR3 is TGTGCCAGCAGTTCCGACAGGGTCGAAAACACTGAAGCTTTCTTT.